The 22 T cell receptor beta chains below come from one sample, sequenced in a study of CD8+ T cells in alopecia areata. Reverse transcription of extracted RNA yielded cDNA, which provided the sequencing template. Generated by immunoSEQ multiplex PCR, the TCRdb table keeps only in-frame clones and is missing some. The table has roughly 120,000 clones, roughly 60% seen once; the top ten hold approximately 31%. Treatment given: oral pan-JAK inhibitor, 5-10 mg twice daily. The material sequenced was CD8+ T cells sorted from blood, taken at week 4, from a patient treated with tofacitinib. These receptors originate from a human donor with alopecia areata.

This sequence joins TRBV4-3 and TRBJ1-1, with D unresolved. The length of the CDR3 is 15 residues. Germline assignment: CDR1 LGHNA and CDR2 YSLEER. The V end lost 0 bases, the J end lost 5 bases, and 13 bases lay between the germline ends. The CDR3 DNA follows: TGCGCCAGCAGCCAAGATGTGAAGTTAGGAACTGAAGCTTTCTTT. Translated: CASSQDVKLGTEAFF.

V gene TRBV7-2 combines with J gene TRBJ2-7; TRBD1 matches 8 bases. Trimming cost V 3 bases and J 3 bases; bases outside gene matches: 4. The CDR3 runs to 14 residues. Germline CDR1 SGHTA, CDR2 FQGNSA. CDR3 sequence reads: CASSFGTGVYEQYF. The CDR3 bases are TGTGCCAGCAGCTTTGGGACAGGTGTCTACGAGCAGTACTTC.

The chain couples TRBV30 to TRBJ2-1, with TRBD2 identical over 16 bases. The CDR3 runs 17 residues. Trimming took 5 bases from V and 7 from J; bases not matched to a gene: 11. Germline assignment: CDR1 GTSNPN and CDR2 SVGIG (reference sequence). The CDR3 DNA follows: TGTGCCTGGGACACCGGGACTAGCGGGGGGGCGTGGAATGAGCAGTTCTTC. Its protein product is CAWDTGTSGGAWNEQFF.

V gene TRBV2 combines with J gene TRBJ1-5, with D unclear. V lost 4 bases, J lost 4 bases, and 8 bases lay in between. The CDR3 has 13 residues. Germline loops: CDR1 SNHLY, CDR2 FYNNEI. The CDR3, as DNA: TGTGCCAGCAGTGCACTGGGGAATCAGCCCCAGCATTTT. This encodes CASSALGNQPQHF. Looking up the rest from reference TRBV2 and TRBJ1-5 gives the full variable domain: EPEVTQTPSHQVTQMGQEVILRCVPISNHLYFYWYRQILGQKVEFLVSFYNNEISEKSEIFDDQFSVERPDGSNFTLKIRSTKLEDSAMYFCASSALGNQPQHFGDGTRLSIL.

The gene calls are TRBV2 and TRBJ2-1; D unclear. This CDR3 spans 13 amino acids. Looked up from germline, CDR1 is SNHLY and CDR2 is FYNNEI. V was trimmed by 9 bases and J by 1 base, leaving 10 bases between them. The CDR3 loop reads CASSLTSYNEQFF. The CDR3 bases are TGTGCCAGTAGCCTTACTTCCTACAATGAGCAGTTCTTC.

This clone was counted only a few times. The V call is TRBV4-1, the J call TRBJ2-6; D gene uncertain. The CDR3 length is 16 residues. Germline-derived CDR1 and CDR2 are MGHRA and YSYEKL. V gave up 0 bases and J gave up 0 bases, with 6 bases separating them. CDR3 coding DNA: TGCGCCAGCAGCCAAGACGCAAACTCTGGGGCCAACGTCCTGACTTTC. It yields the protein CASSQDANSGANVLTF.

This rearrangement joins TRBV9 to TRBJ2-3; D unclear. CDR1 and CDR2 (germline): SGDLS, YYNGEE. The CDR3 consists of 14 residues. Trimming cost V 0 bases and J 4 bases, with 9 bases left between them. The CDR3 nucleotides read TGTGCCAGCAGCGTAGTTAATGTTCCAGATACGCAGTATTTT. This codes for CASSVVNVPDTQYF.

This chain connects TRBV29-1 to TRBJ2-3; no clear D. Trimming removed 4 bases at V and 0 bases at J, with 11 bases between. The CDR3 spans 14 residues. CDR1 and CDR2 from the germline V gene are SQVTM and ANQGSEA. CDR3 nucleotide sequence: TGCAGCGTTGTGGGCTACTTAAGCACAGATACGCAGTATTTT. It yields the protein CSVVGYLSTDTQYF.

This chain joins TRBV30 and TRBJ1-2, with D possibly TRBD1 on 6 matching bases. CDR1 and CDR2 (germline): GTSNPN, SVGIG (reference sequence). The CDR3 spans 16 residues. Trimming left V 2 bases short and J 4 bases short, with 20 bases between. The CDR3 nucleotides are TGTGCCTGGAGTCACCGGGGGGGCGGCGGATTCTATGGCTACACCTTC. Its protein is CAWSHRGGGGFYGYTF.

This clone was seen once. The rearrangement uses TRBV30 and TRBJ1-1; TRBD1 matches 7 bases. Germline V CDR1 and CDR2: GTSNPN, SVGIG (reference sequence). The CDR3 contains 14 residues. V lost 0 bases to trimming and J lost 11 bases; unmatched junction nucleotides: 12. The CDR3 DNA follows: TGTGCCTGGAGTGTCCTATCCCCTGACAGGGTCGCTTTCTTT. This sequence encodes CAWSVLSPDRVAFF.

This sequence joins TRBV30 and TRBJ1-2; a weak D match, TRBD1 (6 bases). The CDR3 totals 11 residues. V shed 4 bases and J shed 4 bases, with 7 bases lying between them. In germline, CDR1 is GTSNPN, CDR2 SVGIG (reference sequence). The CDR3 is CAWTTGYGYTF. DNA of the CDR3: TGTGCCTGGACGACAGGCTATGGCTACACCTTC. The full variable domain, completed using reference TRBV30 and TRBJ1-2, is SQTIHQWPATLVQPVGSPLSLECTVEGTSNPNLYWYRQAAGRGLQLLFYSVGIGQISSEVPQNLSASRPQDRQFILSSKKLLLSDSGFYLCAWTTGYGYTFGSGTRLTVV.

This chain uses TRBV2 with TRBJ2-7; D perhaps matches TRBD1 (6 bases). The germline V and J ends were trimmed by 7 bases and 2 bases, with 15 bases remaining between them. Germline V CDR1 and CDR2: SNHLY, FYNNEI. The CDR3 loop spans 14 amino acids. CDR3 nucleotides: TGTGCCAGCAACGCCGACAGGTTTGCCTACGAGCAGTACTTC. This gives the protein CASNADRFAYEQYF.

For the CDR3, the DNA is TGTGCCAAACGAAGCCGAGTAGCGGGGACCACAGATACGCAGTATTTT. Amino acids: CAKRSRVAGTTDTQYF. The chain combines TRBV7-9 with TRBJ2-3; TRBD2 agrees at 8 bases. The CDR3 length is 16 residues. The V and J ends lost 10 bases and 2 bases, in that order; junction bases with no gene match: 14. Germline V gene data show CDR1 as SEHNR and CDR2 as FQNEAQ (reference sequence).

This sequence joins TRBV30 and TRBJ2-2, with no clear D. The CDR3 is made up of 10 amino acids. Germline CDR1 reads GTSNPN; CDR2 reads SVGIG (reference sequence). DNA for the CDR3: TGTGCGATAGAGGACGGGGAGCTGTTTTTT. Its translation: CAIEDGELFF.

V usage is TRBV11-2 and J usage is TRBJ2-5; D is possibly TRBD2 (5 bases). The CDR3 is 13 amino acids. Per the germline V gene, CDR1 is SGHAT and CDR2 is FQNNGV. V lost 4 bases, J lost 3 bases, and 9 bases lay in between. CDR3 sequence (DNA): TGTGCCAGCAGCTCGACACTAGAAGAGACCCAGTACTTC. This translates into CASSSTLEETQYF.

V gene TRBV27 combines with J gene TRBJ2-1; TRBD1 aligns across 8 bases. The CDR3 runs to 14 residues. Germline CDR1 is MNHEY and CDR2 is SMNVEV (reference sequence). V lost 5 bases and J lost 8; bases outside the gene matches: 8. The CDR3, as DNA: TGTGCCAGCAGTCTTCCGGACAGGGCCGATGAGCAGTTCTTC. Protein sequence: CASSLPDRADEQFF.

This clone came up a few times. The chain couples TRBV29-1 to TRBJ2-1; 10 bases line up with TRBD1. The CDR3 consists of 14 residues. Germline assignment: CDR1 SQVTM and CDR2 ANQGSEA. J lost 6 bases, V lost 1 base, and 3 bases had no gene match. The CDR3 bases are TGCAGCGTTGAAGGGACAGGGGGAGTCAATGAGCAGTTCTTC. Translating gives CSVEGTGGVNEQFF.

For this clone: The same CDR3 also results from other DNA sequences found in this sample. The gene calls are TRBV30 and TRBJ2-3; D call uncertain. CDR3 length: 11 residues. Trimming shortened V by 2 bases and J by 2 bases, and 2 bases separated the two germline ends. Germline-derived CDR1 and CDR2 are GTSNPN and SVGIG (reference sequence). The CDR3 DNA reads TGTGCCTGGAGTCCCACAGATACGCAGTATTTT. Protein sequence: CAWSPTDTQYF.

V gene TRBV2 combines with J gene TRBJ1-5; no clear D gene. Trimming removed 6 bases from V and 3 bases from J, with 9 bases in between. The CDR3 covers 13 residues. CDR1 SNHLY and CDR2 FYNNEI come from the germline V gene. In DNA form, the CDR3 reads TGTGCCAGCAGGGAGACGGCCAATCAGCCCCAGCATTTT. This sequence encodes CASRETANQPQHF.

The rearrangement uses TRBV11-1 and TRBJ2-7, with D hard to call. This CDR3 is 13 amino acids long. Germline V lookup: CDR1 SGHAT, CDR2 FQDESV (reference sequence). V lost 4 bases and J 7 bases, leaving 14 bases between the germline ends. The CDR3, as DNA: TGTGCCAGCAGCTCCTGGCCCCTGGGGGAGCAGTACTTC. Protein: CASSSWPLGEQYF.

J is TRBJ1-5 and V is TRBV15; perhaps TRBD1 as D (5 bases). Per the germline V gene, CDR1 is LNHNV and CDR2 is YYDKDF (reference sequence). Trimming stripped 3 bases from V and 6 bases from J, with 15 bases between. The CDR3 extends over 15 amino acids. The CDR3 region is CATSREAGGAQPQHF. CDR3 sequence (DNA): TGTGCCACCAGCAGGGAAGCAGGTGGGGCTCAGCCCCAGCATTTT.

V and J are TRBV29-1 and TRBJ1-5; D is unclear. Germline V lookup: CDR1 SQVTM, CDR2 ANQGSEA. Between the trimmed V and J ends, which lost 4 bases and 4 bases, there was a span of 5 bases. CDR3 length: 11 amino acids. CDR3 protein: CSVVVNQPQHF. The CDR3 DNA reads as TGCAGCGTTGTTGTGAATCAGCCCCAGCATTTT.